This T cell receptor (beta chain) was sequenced in a study of shared clonotypes between healthy human individuals. Study background: Donors had three CD4 naive, three CD4 memory, two CD8 naive and one CD8 memory plate apiece.

As for this clone: No antigen is known for it.

Partitioning of CD4+ cells yielded a CD45RA+ naive subset and a CD45RA-negative memory subset. Points from the study as a whole: Lower generation probabilities were found for non-shared clonotypes than for those shared by all four donors. Sequencing depth was expected to influence donor clonotype sharing.

CDR3 length equals 14 residues. With 4 bases clipped from V and 9 bases from J, the junction kept 5 bases outside the gene matches. Germline CDR1 and CDR2: SGHDN and FVKESK. TCRdb's table, derived via immunoSEQ multiplex PCR, lists solely in-frame clones and lacks some. The sample lists 1.5 million to 1.9 million clones; around 98% were seen once. The specimen sequenced was naive CD4+ T cells sorted from blood. As for subset: CD45RA+ positively selected. The chain has TRBV14 and TRBJ2-1; 11 nucleotides align to TRBD1. This TCR came from a man aged 30 to 45 in good health. As DNA, the CDR3 is TGTGCCAGCAGCCTAAGGACAGGGGGCGGTGAGCAGTTCTTC. Protein product: CASSLRTGGGEQFF.